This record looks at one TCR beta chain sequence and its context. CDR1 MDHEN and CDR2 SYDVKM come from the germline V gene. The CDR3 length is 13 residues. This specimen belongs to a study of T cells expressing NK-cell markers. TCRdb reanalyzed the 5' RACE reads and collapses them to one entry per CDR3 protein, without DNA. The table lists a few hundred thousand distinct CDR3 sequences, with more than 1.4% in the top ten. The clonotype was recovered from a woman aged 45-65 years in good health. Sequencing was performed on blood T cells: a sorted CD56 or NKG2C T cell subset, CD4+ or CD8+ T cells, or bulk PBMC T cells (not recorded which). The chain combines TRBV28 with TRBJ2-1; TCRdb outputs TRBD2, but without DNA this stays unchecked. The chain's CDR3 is CASIRLASGTQFF.